The rows below give T cell receptor beta chains drawn from one sample of a study of shared clonotypes between healthy human individuals. Produced via immunoSEQ multiplex PCR; TCRdb's table is partial and in-frame only. The data show some 2 million clones, approximately 95% seen once. The sequenced sample was naive CD4+ T cells sorted from blood. The receptors shown here come from a young man in good health. CDR3s leave out the opening cysteine and the closing phenylalanine or tryptophan. The order of the fields is clone size, J gene, V gene, CDR3 protein. Clone sizes are given selectively: once, few, many, or a class where the clone is expanded.

clone_size: NA
j_call: TRBJ1-1
v_call: TRBV16
cdr3_aa: ASSQSTSLNTEAF

clone_size: NA
j_call: TRBJ2-7
v_call: TRBV27
cdr3_aa: ASRGETGSSYEQY

clone_size: NA
j_call: TRBJ1-5
v_call: TRBV18
cdr3_aa: ASSPPGGRQPQH

clone_size: NA
j_call: TRBJ1-2
v_call: TRBV9
cdr3_aa: ASSVALGASSNYGYT

clone_size: once
j_call: TRBJ1-3
v_call: TRBV6-5
cdr3_aa: ASSPPSQNTIY

clone_size: NA
j_call: TRBJ1-1
v_call: TRBV5-1
cdr3_aa: ASSNVNTEAF

clone_size: NA
j_call: TRBJ2-3
v_call: TRBV7-9
cdr3_aa: ASSLKGGPDTQY

clone_size: few
j_call: TRBJ2-5
v_call: TRBV6-5
cdr3_aa: ASSRSGETQY

clone_size: NA
j_call: TRBJ2-7
v_call: TRBV5-4
cdr3_aa: ASSLVGGVASGEQY

clone_size: NA
j_call: TRBJ1-2
v_call: TRBV6-1
cdr3_aa: ASSEGTGFNYGYT

clone_size: once
j_call: TRBJ2-3
v_call: TRBV6-1
cdr3_aa: ASTTKDTQY

clone_size: NA
j_call: TRBJ2-7
v_call: TRBV11-2
cdr3_aa: ASSLETRGAYEQY

clone_size: NA
j_call: TRBJ1-5
v_call: TRBV15
cdr3_aa: ATSRPHQPQH

clone_size: NA
j_call: TRBJ2-1
v_call: TRBV5-6
cdr3_aa: ASSLGKRYNEQF

clone_size: NA
j_call: TRBJ2-1
v_call: TRBV6-1
cdr3_aa: ASSEPDEQF

clone_size: NA
j_call: TRBJ2-3
v_call: TRBV5-4
cdr3_aa: ASSSGQATDTQY

clone_size: NA
j_call: TRBJ2-4
v_call: TRBV4-3
cdr3_aa: ASSQDWIGAKNIQY

clone_size: NA
j_call: TRBJ2-5
v_call: TRBV6-1
cdr3_aa: ASRPTAQETQY

clone_size: NA
j_call: TRBJ1-3
v_call: TRBV5-1
cdr3_aa: ASSVDRASGNTIY

clone_size: NA
j_call: TRBJ1-2
v_call: TRBV14
cdr3_aa: ASSQDLDAWGYGYT

clone_size: NA
j_call: TRBJ2-3
v_call: TRBV5-4
cdr3_aa: ASRPGLENTDTQY

clone_size: NA
j_call: TRBJ2-7
v_call: TRBV5-1
cdr3_aa: ASSESSYEQY

clone_size: NA
j_call: TRBJ2-3
v_call: TRBV5-7
cdr3_aa: ASSLDRGSTDTQY

clone_size: NA
j_call: TRBJ2-3
v_call: TRBV6-1
cdr3_aa: ASIRGLADTQY

clone_size: NA
j_call: TRBJ2-2
v_call: TRBV10-2
cdr3_aa: ASRGASGGHNTGELF

clone_size: NA
j_call: TRBJ2-7
v_call: TRBV6-1
cdr3_aa: ASSDLTGGGYEQY

clone_size: once
j_call: TRBJ1-6
v_call: TRBV7-2
cdr3_aa: ASSTRVVYNSPLH

clone_size: NA
j_call: TRBJ2-1
v_call: TRBV9
cdr3_aa: ASSVGGRPGYNEQF

clone_size: NA
j_call: TRBJ2-1
v_call: TRBV30
cdr3_aa: AWSSQGKNEQF

clone_size: NA
j_call: TRBJ1-2
v_call: TRBV5-4
cdr3_aa: ASSSGTGGLYGYT

clone_size: NA
j_call: TRBJ1-2
v_call: TRBV28
cdr3_aa: ASSRTVKGRANYGYT

clone_size: NA
j_call: TRBJ1-5
v_call: TRBV10-3
cdr3_aa: AISERADINQPQH

clone_size: NA
j_call: TRBJ2-7
v_call: TRBV5-1
cdr3_aa: ASSLDAGVNYEQY

clone_size: NA
j_call: TRBJ1-4
v_call: TRBV28
cdr3_aa: ASSYPTGSNEKLF

clone_size: NA
j_call: TRBJ2-2
v_call: TRBV28
cdr3_aa: ASSAHGGAGELF

clone_size: NA
j_call: TRBJ1-5
v_call: TRBV6-1
cdr3_aa: ASSEVTGNQPQH

clone_size: NA
j_call: TRBJ2-1
v_call: TRBV15
cdr3_aa: ATSRLAEGRNEQF

clone_size: NA
j_call: TRBJ2-7
v_call: TRBV4-1
cdr3_aa: ASSQELPPGFEQY

clone_size: NA
j_call: TRBJ1-5
v_call: TRBV6-1
cdr3_aa: ASSELARQPQH

clone_size: NA
j_call: TRBJ1-5
v_call: TRBV18
cdr3_aa: ASSSDRNNQPQH

clone_size: NA
j_call: TRBJ1-5
v_call: TRBV10-3
cdr3_aa: AISGQGEIQPQH

clone_size: NA
j_call: TRBJ2-2
v_call: TRBV18
cdr3_aa: ASSLRAQGALDTGELF

clone_size: NA
j_call: TRBJ1-2
v_call: TRBV4-3
cdr3_aa: ASSQEEQGYHT

clone_size: NA
j_call: TRBJ2-2
v_call: TRBV2
cdr3_aa: ASSKDSGTGELF

clone_size: NA
j_call: TRBJ1-5
v_call: TRBV5-1
cdr3_aa: ASSAGGADQPQH

clone_size: NA
j_call: TRBJ2-7
v_call: TRBV6-1
cdr3_aa: ASSEEGGILGNEQY

clone_size: NA
j_call: TRBJ1-2
v_call: TRBV7-2
cdr3_aa: ASSPTDRGVYGYT

clone_size: NA
j_call: TRBJ1-2
v_call: TRBV6-5
cdr3_aa: ASSYPTGGEYGYT

clone_size: NA
j_call: TRBJ2-3
v_call: TRBV7-6
cdr3_aa: ASSLRGLAGGLLSDTQY

clone_size: once
j_call: TRBJ2-7
v_call: TRBV5-5
cdr3_aa: ASSPLGGRSYEQY

clone_size: NA
j_call: TRBJ2-5
v_call: TRBV9
cdr3_aa: ASSERTAGETQY

clone_size: NA
j_call: TRBJ2-5
v_call: TRBV25-1
cdr3_aa: ASQTTGGTETQY

clone_size: NA
j_call: TRBJ2-1
v_call: TRBV28
cdr3_aa: ASSFSSYNEQF

clone_size: NA
j_call: TRBJ2-7
v_call: TRBV4-3
cdr3_aa: ASSQGQGAREQY

clone_size: NA
j_call: TRBJ1-5
v_call: TRBV11-2
cdr3_aa: ASSLGSGSNQPQH

clone_size: NA
j_call: TRBJ1-6
v_call: TRBV7-6
cdr3_aa: ASSLVPPGQGADNSPLH

clone_size: NA
j_call: TRBJ2-1
v_call: TRBV19
cdr3_aa: ASSLDLADYSYNEQF

clone_size: NA
j_call: TRBJ2-1
v_call: TRBV7-9
cdr3_aa: ASSLAGTGGREQF